Below, 4 T cell receptor beta chains from the same sample are listed, as sequenced in a study of blood T cell repertoires in COVID-19. Profiling relied on immunoSEQ multiplex PCR, and the TCRdb table lists in-frame clones only, not all of them. The repertoire consists of hundreds of thousands of clones, with roughly 86% occurring once and the leading ten covering approximately 3.5%. Sequencing was performed on PBMCs or T cells enriched from blood (not recorded which). Every receptor here comes from a woman aged 40 to 50 with acute COVID-19.

This chain joins TRBV5-4 and TRBJ2-1; D unclear. CDR3 length equals 13 residues. From germline, CDR1 is SGHNT and CDR2 YYREEE (reference sequence). Trimming shortened V by 4 bases and J by 0 bases, and 5 bases separated the two germline ends. For the CDR3, the DNA is TGTGCCAGCAGCCCTTACTCCTACAATGAGCAGTTCTTC. This encodes CASSPYSYNEQFF. Full variable domain (rest looked up from reference TRBV5-4 and TRBJ2-1): ETGVTQSPTHLIKTRGQQVTLRCSSQSGHNTVSWYQQALGQGPQFIFQYYREEENGRGNFPPRFSGLQFPNYSSELNVNALELDDSALYLCASSPYSYNEQFFGPGTRLTVL.

V gene TRBV28 combines with J gene TRBJ2-1; perhaps TRBD1 as D (6 bases). This CDR3 contains 17 residues. Germline lookup yields CDR1 MDHEN and CDR2 SYDVKM. V lost 2 bases, J lost 9 bases, and 23 bases lay in between. The CDR3 loop is CASSLRTGRVVGGEQFF. CDR3 bases: TGTGCCAGCAGTTTAAGAACCGGCAGGGTCGTAGGGGGTGAGCAGTTCTTC.

This clone was counted a single time. A read error may produce the germline difference seen at one junction end. Here the CDR3 DNA reads TGTGCCAGCAGCCCCTCGGACAGGTTCATGGCCTTC. Translated, it gives CASSPSDRFMAF. The J gene is TRBJ1-2, the V gene TRBV3-1 (or the pseudogene TRBV3-2), with 7 bases fitting TRBD1. Germline-derived CDR1 and CDR2 are LGHDT and YNNKEL (reference sequence). There are 12 residues in the CDR3.

This CDR3 reads CASSKAQGSRGYTF. CDR3 in DNA: TGTGCCAGCAGCAAAGCTCAGGGTTCTAGGGGCTACACCTTC. V usage is TRBV21-1 and J usage is TRBJ1-2; the D call in the table, TRBD1, was not verified against the DNA. TRBV21-1 has pseudogene status. The CDR3 runs 14 residues.